Sequencing of this TCR beta chain was carried out in a study of early stage breast cancer tumors. Clones were read by immunoSEQ multiplex PCR, and TCRdb kept only the in-frame ones, dropping some. The sample consists of tens of thousands of clones, under 85% of them appearing once. In germline, CDR1 is MDHEN, CDR2 SYDVKM. V lost 6 bases and J lost 1; bases outside the gene matches: 10. The CDR3 spans 18 residues. The sequenced material came from blood. This TCR was recovered from a person between 60 and 69 years old with breast cancer. The chain carries TRBV28 and TRBJ2-3; 13 nucleotides align to TRBD2. This chain's CDR3 is CASSRSGTSGTRTDTQYF. The CDR3 DNA reads TGTGCCAGCAGCCGCAGTGGGACTAGCGGGACCCGCACAGATACGCAGTATTTT.